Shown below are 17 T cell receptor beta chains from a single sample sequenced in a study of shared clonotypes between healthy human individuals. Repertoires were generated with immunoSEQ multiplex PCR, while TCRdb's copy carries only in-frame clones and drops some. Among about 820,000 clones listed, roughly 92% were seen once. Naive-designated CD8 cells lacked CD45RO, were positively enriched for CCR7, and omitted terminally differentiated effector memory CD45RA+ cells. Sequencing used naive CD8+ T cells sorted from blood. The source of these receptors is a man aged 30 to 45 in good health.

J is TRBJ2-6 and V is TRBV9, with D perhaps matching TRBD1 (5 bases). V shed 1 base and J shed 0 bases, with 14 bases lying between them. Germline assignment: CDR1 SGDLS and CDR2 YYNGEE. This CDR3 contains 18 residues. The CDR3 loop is CASSVSRVAYSGANVLTF. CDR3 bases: TGTGCCAGCAGCGTATCCAGGGTCGCCTACTCTGGGGCCAACGTCCTGACTTTC.

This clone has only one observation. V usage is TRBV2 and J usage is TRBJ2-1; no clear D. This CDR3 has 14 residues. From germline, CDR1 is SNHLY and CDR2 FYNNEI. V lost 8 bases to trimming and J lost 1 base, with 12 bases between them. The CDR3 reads CASGPRKSYNEQFF. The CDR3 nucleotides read TGTGCCAGCGGCCCGAGGAAATCCTACAATGAGCAGTTCTTC.

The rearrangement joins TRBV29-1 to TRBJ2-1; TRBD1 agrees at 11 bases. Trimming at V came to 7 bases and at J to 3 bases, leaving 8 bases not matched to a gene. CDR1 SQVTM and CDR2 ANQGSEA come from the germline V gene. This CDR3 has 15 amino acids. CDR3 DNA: TGCAGCGGGAACGGACAGGGGGCGAGCTACAATGAGCAGTTCTTC. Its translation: CSGNGQGASYNEQFF.

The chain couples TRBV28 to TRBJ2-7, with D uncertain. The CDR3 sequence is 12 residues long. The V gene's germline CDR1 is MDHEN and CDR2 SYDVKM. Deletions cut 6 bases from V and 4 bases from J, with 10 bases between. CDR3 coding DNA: TGTGCCAGCAGCCTGATCAGATACGAGCAGTACTTC. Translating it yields CASSLIRYEQYF.

The CDR3 DNA sequence: TGTGCCAGCAGTTTCGGGGCGGCAGATACGCAGTATTTT. It specifies CASSFGAADTQYF. The rearrangement joins TRBV27 to TRBJ2-3; D may correspond to TRBD1 or TRBD2 (5 bases each). The CDR3 has 13 residues. V was pared by 3 bases and J by 4 bases, with 8 bases between. From germline, CDR1 is MNHEY and CDR2 SMNVEV (reference sequence).

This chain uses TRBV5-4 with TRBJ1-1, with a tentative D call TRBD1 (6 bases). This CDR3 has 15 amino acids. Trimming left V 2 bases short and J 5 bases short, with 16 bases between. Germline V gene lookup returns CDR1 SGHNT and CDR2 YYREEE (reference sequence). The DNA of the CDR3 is TGTGCCAGCAGCTTTCACGGGGGGGGCTGGACTGAAGCTTTCTTT. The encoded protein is CASSFHGGGWTEAFF.

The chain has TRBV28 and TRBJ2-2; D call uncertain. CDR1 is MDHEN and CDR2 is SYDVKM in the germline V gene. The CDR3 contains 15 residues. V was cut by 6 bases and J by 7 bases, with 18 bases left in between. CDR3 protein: CASSPGSPGGGELFF. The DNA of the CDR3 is TGTGCCAGCAGCCCCGGGTCCCCGGGCGGCGGGGAGCTGTTTTTT.

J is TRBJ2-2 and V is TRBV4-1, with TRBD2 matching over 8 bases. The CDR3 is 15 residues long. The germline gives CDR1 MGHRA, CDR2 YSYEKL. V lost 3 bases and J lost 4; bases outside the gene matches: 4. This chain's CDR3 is CASSQGLESTGELFF. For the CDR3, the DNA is TGCGCCAGCAGCCAGGGACTAGAGAGCACCGGGGAGCTGTTTTTT.

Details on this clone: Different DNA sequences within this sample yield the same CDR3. CDR3 residues: CSVEGQGYEQYF. The CDR3 nucleotides are TGCAGCGTCGAGGGCCAGGGCTACGAGCAGTACTTC. This rearrangement joins TRBV29-1 to TRBJ2-7, with D possibly called TRBD1 or TRBD2 (5 bases each). Per germline, CDR1 SQVTM and CDR2 ANQGSEA. The length of the CDR3 is 12 residues. The ends were cut back, 6 bases at V and 3 bases at J, with 12 bases in the middle.

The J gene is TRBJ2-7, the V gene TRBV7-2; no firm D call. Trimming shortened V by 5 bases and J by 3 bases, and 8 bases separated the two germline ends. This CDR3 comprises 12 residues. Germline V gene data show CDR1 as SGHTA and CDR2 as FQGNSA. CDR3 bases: TGTGCCAGCAGCCCTCTGATCTACGAGCAGTACTTC. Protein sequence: CASSPLIYEQYF.

This CDR3 is CASRWSTGANVLTF. CDR3 in DNA: TGTGCCAGCAGGTGGTCTACAGGGGCCAACGTCCTGACTTTC. The gene calls are TRBV7-9 and TRBJ2-6; D gene ambiguous. Germline lookup yields CDR1 SEHNR and CDR2 FQNEAQ (reference sequence). CDR3 length: 14 residues. V gave up 6 bases and J gave up 4 bases, with 10 bases separating them.

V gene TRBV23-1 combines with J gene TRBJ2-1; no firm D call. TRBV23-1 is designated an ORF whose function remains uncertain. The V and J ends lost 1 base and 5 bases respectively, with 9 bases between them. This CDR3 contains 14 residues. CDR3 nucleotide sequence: TGCGCCAGCAGTCAATGGACGGATGACAATGAGCAGTTCTTC. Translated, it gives CASSQWTDDNEQFF.

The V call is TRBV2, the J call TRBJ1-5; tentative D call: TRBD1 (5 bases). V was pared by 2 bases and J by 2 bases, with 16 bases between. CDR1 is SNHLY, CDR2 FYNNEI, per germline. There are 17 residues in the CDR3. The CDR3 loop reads CASSERGPLGRNQPQHF. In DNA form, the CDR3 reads TGTGCCAGCAGTGAAAGGGGCCCCCTAGGGCGCAATCAGCCCCAGCATTTT.

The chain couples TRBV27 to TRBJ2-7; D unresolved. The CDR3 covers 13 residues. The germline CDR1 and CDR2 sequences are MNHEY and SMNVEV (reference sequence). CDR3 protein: CASLSWSPYEQYF. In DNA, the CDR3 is TGTGCTAGTTTATCCTGGAGTCCCTACGAGCAGTACTTC.

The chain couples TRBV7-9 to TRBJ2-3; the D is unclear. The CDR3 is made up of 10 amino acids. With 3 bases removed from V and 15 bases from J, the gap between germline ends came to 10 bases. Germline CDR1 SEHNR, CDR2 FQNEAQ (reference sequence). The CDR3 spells CASSLTYSYF. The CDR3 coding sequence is TGTGCCAGCAGCTTGACGTATAGCTATTTT.

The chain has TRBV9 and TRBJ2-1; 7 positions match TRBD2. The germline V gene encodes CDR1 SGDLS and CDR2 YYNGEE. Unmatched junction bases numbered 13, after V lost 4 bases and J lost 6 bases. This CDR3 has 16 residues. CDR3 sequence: CASSSRTSALFNEQFF. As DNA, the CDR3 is TGTGCCAGCAGCTCCCGAACTAGCGCCCTCTTCAATGAGCAGTTCTTC.

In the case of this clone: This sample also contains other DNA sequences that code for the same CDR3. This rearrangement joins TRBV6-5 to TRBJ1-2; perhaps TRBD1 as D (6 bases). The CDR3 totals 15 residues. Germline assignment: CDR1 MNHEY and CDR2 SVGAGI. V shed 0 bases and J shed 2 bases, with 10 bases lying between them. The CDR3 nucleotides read TGTGCCAGCAGTTACTCCACAGGGACAAACTATGGCTACACCTTC. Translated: CASSYSTGTNYGYTF.